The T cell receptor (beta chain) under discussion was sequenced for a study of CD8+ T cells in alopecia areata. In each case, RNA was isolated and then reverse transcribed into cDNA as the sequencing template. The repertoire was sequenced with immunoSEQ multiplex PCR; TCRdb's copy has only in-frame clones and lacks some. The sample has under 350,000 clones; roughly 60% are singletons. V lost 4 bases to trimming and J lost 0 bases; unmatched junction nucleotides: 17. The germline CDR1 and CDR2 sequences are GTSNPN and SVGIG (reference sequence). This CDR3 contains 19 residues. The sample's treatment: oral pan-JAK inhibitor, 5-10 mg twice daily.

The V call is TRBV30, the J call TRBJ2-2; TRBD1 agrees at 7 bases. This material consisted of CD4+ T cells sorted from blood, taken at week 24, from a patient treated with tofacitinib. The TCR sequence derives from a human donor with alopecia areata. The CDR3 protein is CAWNRVLGGGLPNTGELFF. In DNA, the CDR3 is TGTGCCTGGAATAGGGTGTTAGGGGGCGGCCTCCCGAACACCGGGGAGCTGTTTTTT.